Shown below are 23 T cell receptor beta chains from a single sample sequenced in a study of cytomegalovirus exposure and HLA in healthy donors. This PCR relied on a set of 60 Vbeta primers and 13 Jbeta primers. Assay used: immunoSEQ multiplex PCR; TCRdb lists only in-frame clones, some missing. The sample features 200,000 to 250,000 clones, with more than 0.75% in its top ten. Input material: PBMCs. The receptors originated from a woman aged 25 to 39 in good health and CMV-seropositive.

The chain recombines TRBV7-9 with TRBJ1-1; D remains ambiguous. The CDR3 loop spans 13 amino acids. The germline CDR1 and CDR2 sequences are SEHNR and FQNEAQ (reference sequence). Deletions cut 3 bases from V and 7 bases from J, with 12 bases between. CDR3 in amino acids: CASSLEAGSEAFF. The CDR3 nucleotides are TGTGCCAGCAGCTTGGAGGCGGGAAGTGAAGCTTTCTTT.

This chain joins TRBV7-9 and TRBJ1-1; D remains unclear. The V gene lost 3 bases and the J gene lost 5 bases, with 10 bases spanning the gap. CDR1 is SEHNR, CDR2 FQNEAQ, per germline (reference sequence). The CDR3 spans 13 residues. The CDR3 region has the DNA TGTGCCAGCAGCTTTGGCGGGTCAACTGAAGCTTTCTTT. As protein: CASSFGGSTEAFF.

The rearrangement links TRBV19 to TRBJ1-6; D ambiguous. The CDR3 extends over 9 amino acids. The germline gives CDR1 LNHDA, CDR2 SQIVND (reference sequence). Trimming removed 9 bases from V and 10 bases from J, with 4 bases in between. The CDR3 nucleotides read TGTGCCAGACACTCACCCCTCCACTTT. This translates into CARHSPLHF.

The chain joins TRBV27 to TRBJ2-2; the D is unclear. Germline CDR1 is MNHEY and CDR2 is SMNVEV (reference sequence). The CDR3 is made up of 14 amino acids. Trimming cost V 3 bases and J 3 bases, with 8 bases left between them. The CDR3 DNA is TGTGCCAGCAGTTTGACCCTAGACACCGGGGAGCTGTTTTTT. Protein sequence: CASSLTLDTGELFF.

The chain couples TRBV10-3 to TRBJ1-1; 9 positions agree with TRBD1. This CDR3 comprises 15 residues. Germline V CDR1 and CDR2: ENHRY, SYGVKD. Germline trimming cut 4 bases from V and 5 bases from J; bases unmatched to any gene: 8. CDR3 bases: TGTGCCATCAGTGGGGGACAGGGTGGCAAGACTGAAGCTTTCTTT. It translates to CAISGGQGGKTEAFF.

The chain combines TRBV4-1 with TRBJ2-2; D is ambiguous. CDR3 size: 15 residues. V shed 0 bases and J shed 4 bases, with 9 bases lying between them. Germline V gene data show CDR1 as MGHRA and CDR2 as YSYEKL. The CDR3: CASSQEGSPTGELFF. In nucleotides, the CDR3 is TGCGCCAGCAGCCAAGAAGGTAGCCCCACCGGGGAGCTGTTTTTT.

The chain is built from TRBV27 and TRBJ1-2; weak D call: TRBD1 (6 bases). CDR1 and CDR2 (germline): MNHEY, SMNVEV (reference sequence). V lost 5 bases, J lost 8 bases, and 15 bases lay in between. CDR3 length: 13 amino acids. The CDR3 region is CASSIQGQGGYTF. The CDR3 nucleotides are TGTGCCAGCAGTATACAGGGCCAGGGCGGCTACACCTTC.

This sequence joins TRBV27 and TRBJ2-7; tentatively, D is TRBD2 (6 bases). This CDR3 region has 15 residues. The germline V gene has CDR1 MNHEY and CDR2 SMNVEV (reference sequence). V shed 6 bases and J shed 3 bases, with 18 bases lying between them. CDR3 region: CASRSTDRGSYEQYF. The CDR3 bases are TGTGCCAGCAGATCCACGGACCGGGGGAGCTACGAGCAGTACTTC.

J is TRBJ1-1 and V is TRBV13, with 7 bases lining up with TRBD1. V lost 9 bases and J lost 4; bases outside the gene matches: 5. CDR1 and CDR2 (germline): PRHDT, FYEKMQ (reference sequence). This CDR3 comprises 12 residues. CDR3: CASTGTVTEAFF. CDR3 in DNA: TGTGCCAGTACAGGGACAGTCACTGAAGCTTTCTTT.

The V gene is TRBV15, the J gene TRBJ2-7, with TRBD2 as a possible D gene (6 bases). The V end was cut by 3 bases, the J end by 2 bases, with 14 bases between. The germline gives CDR1 LNHNV, CDR2 YYDKDF (reference sequence). This CDR3 region has 15 residues. The CDR3: CATSSAAGGAYEQYF. The CDR3 DNA reads TGTGCCACCAGCAGCGCAGCGGGCGGAGCCTACGAGCAGTACTTC.

The V and J genes are TRBV19 and TRBJ1-5; D gene unclear. This CDR3 comprises 13 residues. Trimming removed 4 bases from V and 4 bases from J, with 8 bases in between. Per the germline V gene, CDR1 is LNHDA and CDR2 is SQIVND (reference sequence). Written as DNA, the CDR3 is TGTGCCAGTAGTACAGGAATTAATCAGCCCCAGCATTTT. Amino acids: CASSTGINQPQHF.

The chain carries TRBV19 and TRBJ1-2; D uncertain. Between the trimmed V and J ends, which lost 2 bases and 0 bases, there was a span of 4 bases. Germline V gene data show CDR1 as LNHDA and CDR2 as SQIVND (reference sequence). This CDR3 is built from 13 residues. The CDR3 region is CASSIQTNYGYTF. CDR3 DNA: TGTGCCAGTAGTATACAGACTAACTATGGCTACACCTTC.

The chain combines TRBV18 with TRBJ1-2; D is perhaps TRBD1 (6 bases). CDR1 and CDR2 from the germline V gene are KGHSH and LQKENI. The ends were cut back, 8 bases at V and 4 bases at J, with 17 bases in the middle. The CDR3 totals 14 residues. The CDR3 coding sequence is TGTGCCAGCCCATCGGACAGCGGAGGCTATGGCTACACCTTC. Amino acid sequence: CASPSDSGGYGYTF.

V is TRBV10-1 and J is TRBJ2-2; D perhaps matches TRBD2 (5 bases). This CDR3 has 13 amino acids. Deletions cut 5 bases from V and 5 bases from J, with 9 bases between. Germline assignment: CDR1 WNHNN and CDR2 SYGVQD (reference sequence). The DNA of the CDR3 is TGCGCCAGCAGTCCGGGGTTGACCGGGGAGCTGTTTTTT. Its translation: CASSPGLTGELFF.

The J gene is TRBJ2-5, the V gene TRBV5-4; 11 nucleotides line up with TRBD2. The germline CDR1 and CDR2 sequences are SGHNT and YYREEE (reference sequence). The CDR3 has 15 residues. Unmatched junction bases numbered 2, after V lost 2 bases and J lost 2 bases. Here the CDR3 reads CASSFASGGQETQYF. DNA for the CDR3: TGTGCCAGCAGCTTCGCTAGCGGGGGGCAAGAGACCCAGTACTTC. Using reference TRBV5-4 and TRBJ2-5 for the parts outside the CDR3, the full variable domain is ETGVTQSPTHLIKTRGQQVTLRCSSQSGHNTVSWYQQALGQGPQFIFQYYREEENGRGNFPPRFSGLQFPNYSSELNVNALELDDSALYLCASSFASGGQETQYFGPGTRLLVL.

V usage is TRBV21-1 and J usage is TRBJ2-2; TRBD2 is taken as the D call from the table, unchecked against the DNA. TRBV21-1 is assigned pseudogene status. This CDR3 spans 18 amino acids. The DNA for the CDR3 is TGTGCCAGCAGCGGAAGACCGGGACTAGCGGGAGACACCGGGGAGCTGTTTTTT. As protein: CASSGRPGLAGDTGELFF.

The chain couples TRBV7-8 to TRBJ1-3, with unresolved D. CDR3 length: 14 residues. Germline CDR1 and CDR2: SGHVS and FQNEAQ. V lost 3 bases, J lost 0 bases, and 6 bases lay in between. The CDR3 region is CASSLDFSGNTIYF. The CDR3 region has the DNA TGTGCCAGCAGCTTGGACTTCTCTGGAAACACCATATATTTT.

The chain uses TRBV7-9 and TRBJ1-2; TRBD1 matches 9 bases. Germline V gives CDR1 SEHNR, CDR2 FQNEAQ (reference sequence). The ends lost 1 base at V and 10 bases at J; junction bases unmatched: 10. CDR3 length: 15 amino acids. DNA for the CDR3: TGTGCCAGCAGCTTAGGGGTTCGGGACAGGGAAGACTACACCTTC. Amino acid sequence: CASSLGVRDREDYTF.

The chain uses TRBV9 and TRBJ2-2; 8 nucleotides match TRBD2. CDR1 and CDR2 from the germline V gene are SGDLS and YYNGEE. This CDR3 spans 14 amino acids. Trimming cost V 5 bases and J 5 bases; bases outside gene matches: 5. The CDR3 nucleotides are TGTGCCAGCAGGGAACCTAGCGGGACCGGGGAGCTGTTTTTT. It is translated as CASREPSGTGELFF.

The chain joins TRBV10-3 to TRBJ1-1; 7 positions agree with TRBD1. Germline V CDR1 and CDR2: ENHRY, SYGVKD. This CDR3 comprises 15 residues. After removal of 3 bases from V and 1 base from J, the junction contained 5 bases not matched to a gene. CDR3 amino acids: CAISDPDRTNTEAFF. The CDR3 DNA sequence: TGTGCCATCAGTGATCCGGACAGGACGAACACTGAAGCTTTCTTT.

The chain recombines TRBV30 with TRBJ2-7; tentative D call: TRBD2 (5 bases). CDR1 GTSNPN and CDR2 SVGIG come from the germline V gene (reference sequence). Trimming removed 3 bases at V and 6 bases at J, with 15 bases between. The CDR3 is 13 residues long. The CDR3 sequence is CAWRTLERGEQYF. CDR3 nucleotide sequence: TGTGCCTGGAGGACGCTAGAACGGGGCGAGCAGTACTTC.

V usage is TRBV27 and J usage is TRBJ2-3, with TRBD2 identical over 7 bases. Germline lookup yields CDR1 MNHEY and CDR2 SMNVEV (reference sequence). This CDR3 is 17 amino acids long. Trimming cost V 1 base and J 3 bases; bases outside gene matches: 10. The CDR3 sequence: CASSLFSGEGGTDTQYF. The CDR3 DNA follows: TGTGCCAGCAGTTTATTTTCGGGGGAGGGCGGGACAGATACGCAGTATTTT.

V is TRBV18 and J is TRBJ1-1, with D unresolved. This CDR3 is 14 amino acids long. With 3 bases removed from V and 1 base from J, the gap between germline ends came to 9 bases. The germline V gene encodes CDR1 KGHSH and CDR2 LQKENI. The CDR3 DNA reads as TGTGCCAGCTCACCCCTGAGTTGGAACACTGAAGCTTTCTTT. Translated: CASSPLSWNTEAFF.